These 20 T cell receptor beta chains were all obtained from the same sample, sequenced in a study of T cells after somatic rescue of genetic block. Profiling relied on immunoSEQ multiplex PCR, and the TCRdb table lists in-frame clones only, not all of them. The sample has about 15,000 clones; around three quarters are singletons. The sample was peripheral blood mononuclear cells (PBMCs). All receptors derive from a boy aged 10-17 years.

The genes are TRBV5-1 and TRBJ1-1; D is unclear. Trimming took 4 bases from V and 1 from J, leaving 8 bases between them. Germline loops: CDR1 SGHRS, CDR2 YFSETQ. The length of the CDR3 is 13 residues. The CDR3 here is CASSIPGNTEAFF. The CDR3 DNA sequence: TGCGCCAGCAGCATACCCGGGAACACTGAAGCTTTCTTT.

This clone has just one count. The V call is TRBV19, the J call TRBJ2-5, with TRBD2 matching over 10 bases. The CDR3 sequence is 17 residues long. CDR1 is LNHDA and CDR2 is SQIVND in the germline V gene (reference sequence). Trimming took 1 base from V and 4 from J; bases not matched to a gene: 9. CDR3 amino acids: CASSIGLAGAGAETQYF. The CDR3 bases are TGTGCCAGTAGTATAGGCCTAGCGGGGGCCGGGGCAGAGACCCAGTACTTC.

The sample holds a few counts of this clone. The CDR3 nucleotides read TGTGCCAGCAGCCTATCCAGACAAGAGACCCAGTACTTC. It yields the protein CASSLSRQETQYF. This chain joins TRBV14 and TRBJ2-5; D is ambiguous. The germline gives CDR1 SGHDN, CDR2 FVKESK. The CDR3 consists of 13 residues. V was pared by 4 bases and J by 2 bases, with 8 bases between.

This chain uses TRBV9 with TRBJ2-7, with 9 nucleotides matching TRBD2. Germline-derived CDR1 and CDR2 are SGDLS and YYNGEE. V lost 3 bases to trimming and J lost 1 base; unmatched junction nucleotides: 8. This CDR3 is 16 amino acids long. The CDR3 DNA sequence: TGTGCCAGCAGCGGCCCCCCGACTAGCGGATCCTACGAGCAGTACTTC. It yields the protein CASSGPPTSGSYEQYF.

V gene TRBV28 combines with J gene TRBJ2-3; 13 bases are a match to TRBD2. Trimming removed 5 bases from V and 6 bases from J; junction bases left unmatched: 8. Germline assignment: CDR1 MDHEN and CDR2 SYDVKM. This CDR3 is built from 16 residues. DNA of the CDR3: TGTGCCAGCAGTGGACTAGCGGGGGCCTTAGTGGATACGCAGTATTTT. Its translation is CASSGLAGALVDTQYF.

The V and J genes are TRBV4-2 and TRBJ1-2, with 8 bases matching TRBD1. The CDR3 covers 15 residues. CDR1 and CDR2 from the germline V gene are LGHNA and YNFKEQ. J was trimmed by 4 bases and V by 5 bases; bases with no gene match: 9. The CDR3 spells CASSLALTGVYGYTF. DNA for the CDR3: TGTGCCAGCAGCTTGGCATTGACAGGGGTCTATGGCTACACCTTC.

This clone was detected once. The V gene is TRBV28, the J gene TRBJ2-7; D call uncertain. V was clipped by 7 bases and J by 4 bases, with 8 bases between them. The CDR3 consists of 11 residues. Germline CDR1 MDHEN, CDR2 SYDVKM. The CDR3 DNA follows: TGTGCCAGCAACTCCTTTTACGAGCAGTACTTC. Protein: CASNSFYEQYF. Full variable domain (rest looked up from reference TRBV28 and TRBJ2-7): DVKVTQSSRYLVKRTGEKVFLECVQDMDHENMFWYRQDPGLGLRLIYFSYDVKMKEKGDIPEGYSVSREKKERFSLILESASTNQTSMYLCASNSFYEQYFGPGTRLTVT.

This chain uses TRBV9 with TRBJ2-3; 13 nucleotides line up with TRBD2. The germline CDR1 and CDR2 sequences are SGDLS and YYNGEE. Trimming at V came to 4 bases and at J to 1 base, leaving 12 bases not matched to a gene. This CDR3 has 19 amino acids. The CDR3 reads CASSPQLWTSGSGTDTQYF. CDR3 nucleotide sequence: TGTGCCAGCAGCCCCCAGCTTTGGACTAGCGGGAGTGGCACAGATACGCAGTATTTT.

This clone was observed a handful of times. The chain recombines TRBV18 with TRBJ2-7; the D is unclear. CDR3 size: 11 residues. Germline V gives CDR1 KGHSH, CDR2 LQKENI. Trimming removed 3 bases at V and 4 bases at J, with 4 bases between. CDR3 region: CASSPQYEQYF. CDR3 sequence (DNA): TGTGCCAGCTCACCCCAGTACGAGCAGTACTTC.

This clone was detected only once. The chain couples TRBV29-1 to TRBJ2-1; a possible D gene is TRBD1 (5 bases). Germline assignment: CDR1 SQVTM and CDR2 ANQGSEA. The CDR3 is 12 residues long. Trimming removed 2 bases from V and 4 bases from J, with 6 bases in between. The CDR3 reads CSVERQYNEQFF. CDR3 nucleotides: TGCAGCGTTGAAAGACAGTACAATGAGCAGTTCTTC.

This clone was seen once. V is TRBV30 and J is TRBJ2-5; D uncertain. Germline V CDR1 and CDR2: GTSNPN, SVGIG (reference sequence). The V end was cut by 5 bases, the J end by 10 bases, with 14 bases between. The CDR3 length is 11 residues. CDR3 loop: CAWGRSPFQYF. The CDR3 DNA sequence: TGTGCCTGGGGCCGTTCCCCCTTCCAGTACTTC.

This clone showed up just once. The chain links TRBV5-6 to TRBJ2-1; 11 nucleotides agree with TRBD2. Losses at the gene ends were 0 bases for V and 3 bases for J; bases not matched to a gene: 5. Germline values: CDR1 SGHDT, CDR2 YYEEEE. This CDR3 comprises 17 residues. CDR3 region: CASSLATSGAVYNEQFF. The DNA for the CDR3 is TGTGCCAGCAGCTTGGCGACTAGCGGGGCCGTCTACAATGAGCAGTTCTTC.

This chain connects TRBV1 to TRBJ1-5; the table's D call, TRBD1, was not checked against the DNA. TRBV1 is noted as a pseudogene. The CDR3 covers 16 residues. The CDR3: CTSSQLGQSRNQPQHF. CDR3 nucleotide sequence: TGCACCAGCAGCCAACTAGGACAGAGCCGAAATCAGCCCCAGCATTTT.

The chain carries TRBV11-2 and TRBJ1-1; D perhaps matches TRBD1 (5 bases). CDR3 size: 15 residues. Trimming pared 2 bases from V and 1 base from J, leaving 11 bases between. CDR1 is SGHAT and CDR2 is FQNNGV in the germline V gene. For the CDR3, the DNA is TGTGCCAGCAGCTTACAGGGATATGCGAACACTGAAGCTTTCTTT. It is translated as CASSLQGYANTEAFF. Looking up the rest from reference TRBV11-2 and TRBJ1-1 gives the full variable domain: EAGVAQSPRYKIIEKRQSVAFWCNPISGHATLYWYQQILGQGPKLLIQFQNNGVVDDSQLPKDRFSAERLKGVDSTLKIQPAKLEDSAVYLCASSLQGYANTEAFFGQGTRLTVV.

The genes are TRBV5-1 and TRBJ2-3, with 11 bases lining up with TRBD2. CDR3 size: 17 residues. V shed 3 bases and J 3 bases; nucleotides not matched to a gene: 9. Germline V gene sequence: CDR1 SGHRS, CDR2 YFSETQ. The chain's CDR3 is CASSWRSSGGPTDTQYF. The CDR3 DNA follows: TGCGCCAGCAGCTGGAGGTCTAGCGGGGGGCCAACAGATACGCAGTATTTT. The whole variable domain, remainder taken from reference TRBV5-1 and TRBJ2-3, is KAGVTQTPRYLIKTRGQQVTLSCSPISGHRSVSWYQQTPGQGLQFLFEYFSETQRNKGNFPGRFSGRQFSNSRSEMNVSTLELGDSALYLCASSWRSSGGPTDTQYFGPGTRLTVL.

J is TRBJ1-2 and V is TRBV5-6; tentatively, D is TRBD1 (5 bases). Germline lookup yields CDR1 SGHDT and CDR2 YYEEEE. V was pared by 0 bases and J by 5 bases, with 11 bases between. The CDR3 loop spans 14 amino acids. The CDR3 DNA reads as TGTGCCAGCAGCTTGGCCAGGGTAGCTTATGGCTACACCTTC. Amino acids: CASSLARVAYGYTF.

The J gene is TRBJ1-2, the V gene TRBV7-8; 8 bases are a match to TRBD1. CDR1 is SGHVS and CDR2 is FQNEAQ in the germline V gene. The CDR3 runs to 15 residues. With V trimmed by 0 bases and J by 6 bases, 6 bases remained unmatched. CDR3 sequence: CASSLARTGRDGYTF. CDR3 nucleotide sequence: TGTGCCAGCAGCTTAGCGCGGACAGGGAGGGATGGCTACACCTTC.

CDR3 loop: CASSPGLGGAGELFF. CDR3 bases: TGTGCCAGCAGCCCGGGACTAGGAGGGGCCGGGGAGCTGTTTTTT. The chain has TRBV7-3 and TRBJ2-2, with 8 bases fitting TRBD2. The germline V gene encodes CDR1 SGHTA and CDR2 FQGTGA. The CDR3 runs to 15 residues. V lost 5 bases to trimming and J lost 6 bases; unmatched junction nucleotides: 8.

The chain uses TRBV13 and TRBJ2-1; 12 bases align to TRBD2. This CDR3 has 18 residues. Looked up from germline, CDR1 is PRHDT and CDR2 is FYEKMQ (reference sequence). Germline trimming cut 3 bases from V and 5 bases from J; bases unmatched to any gene: 11. CDR3 bases: TGTGCCAGCAGCTTCCCTATCCTAGCGGGAGGGCCCCACAATGAGCAGTTCTTC. Encoded protein: CASSFPILAGGPHNEQFF.

V gene TRBV6-1 combines with J gene TRBJ2-7; D uncertain. The V end was cut by 4 bases, the J end by 2 bases, with 15 bases between. The CDR3 spans 15 residues. The germline gives CDR1 MNHNS, CDR2 SASEGT. CDR3 residues: CASSGAVLPAYEQYF. CDR3 nucleotides: TGTGCCAGCAGTGGGGCAGTCCTCCCTGCCTACGAGCAGTACTTC.